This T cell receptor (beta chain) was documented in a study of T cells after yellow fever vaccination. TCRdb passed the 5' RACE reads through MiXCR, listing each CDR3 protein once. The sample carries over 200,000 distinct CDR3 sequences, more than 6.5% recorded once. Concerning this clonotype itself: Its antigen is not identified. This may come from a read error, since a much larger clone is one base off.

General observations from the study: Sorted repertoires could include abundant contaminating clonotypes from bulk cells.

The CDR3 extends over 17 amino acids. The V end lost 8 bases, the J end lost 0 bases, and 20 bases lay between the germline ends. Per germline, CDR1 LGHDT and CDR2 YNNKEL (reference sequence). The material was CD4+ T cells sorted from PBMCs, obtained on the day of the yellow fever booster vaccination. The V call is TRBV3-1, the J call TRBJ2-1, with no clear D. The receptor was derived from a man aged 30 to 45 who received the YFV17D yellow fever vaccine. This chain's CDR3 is CASCTRARLTSYNEQFF. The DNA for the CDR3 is TGTGCCAGCTGTACCCGGGCCCGACTCACCTCCTACAATGAGCAGTTCTTC.